The subject of this entry is one T cell receptor beta chain. Its antigen remains unknown. PCR used 60 Vbeta primers and 13 Jbeta primers. The method was immunoSEQ multiplex PCR; TCRdb's version includes in-frame clones alone and lacks a portion of them. Of 130,000 or so clones in the sample, more than 60% were seen once. This record belongs to a study of cytomegalovirus exposure and HLA in healthy donors. Looking at the study overall: The Caucasian-associated ancestry cluster contained more than 75% of the approximately 400 genotyped donors. Findings and limits, study-wide: In a later analysis, a missense DCLRE1C variant was linked to TCR beta V- and J-gene trimming. The study recorded more than 150 TCR beta chains that were cytomegalovirus-associated.

This CDR3 is built from 16 residues. J was trimmed by 4 bases and V by 5 bases; bases with no gene match: 5. CDR1 and CDR2 (germline): SGHNT, YENEEA. The chain has TRBV11-3 and TRBJ2-3, with 14 bases identical to TRBD2. The TCR comes from a young man in good health and CMV-seronegative. The sequenced sample consisted of PBMCs. As DNA, the CDR3 is TGTGCCAGCAGCGATCGGACTAGCGGGAGGTCAGATACGCAGTATTTT. This gives the protein CASSDRTSGRSDTQYF. The entire variable domain, with the rest obtained from reference TRBV11-3 and TRBJ2-3, is as follows: EAGVVQSPRYKIIEKKQPVAFWCNPISGHNTLYWYLQNLGQGPELLIRYENEEAVDDSQLPKDRFSAERLKGVDSTLKIQPAELGDSAVYLCASSDRTSGRSDTQYFGPGTRLTVL.